These 32 T cell receptor beta chains share one sample of origin, sequenced in a study of T cell clonality in common variable immunodeficiency (dated by TCRdb to about 2015). The library was produced with the immunoSEQ multiplex PCR assay. TCRdb carries this immuneACCESS record with in-frame sequences only. Its versions omit some clonotypes, under half of them owing to an unresolved V gene in the studies checked, with the rest unexplained. This sample has around 55,000 clones in the table, none counted a single time. The ten largest clones take up about 1.8% of the sample. The sequenced material came from peripheral blood mononuclear cells. These receptors all come from a person between 18 and 75 years old in good health.

About this clone: The read is 3 residues too short to cover the CDR3 end, so that end is filled in from the germline J gene. V is TRBV18 and J is TRBJ2-7; 11 nucleotides match TRBD2. The trim removed 5 bases at V and 3 bases at J, leaving 9 bases unmatched. Germline CDR1 reads KGHSH; CDR2 reads LQKENI. This CDR3 spans 16 amino acids. CDR3 bases read: TGTGCCAGCTCAACCCCCACTAGCGGGAGAGTCTACGAG. This encodes CASSTPTSGRVYE. The complete CDR3 protein is CASSTPTSGRVYEQYF.

This clone showed up many times. The read stops 3 residues short of the end of the CDR3; the missing end is completed from the germline J gene. This chain uses TRBV6-2 or TRBV6-3 with TRBJ2-4, with D possibly TRBD2 on 6 matching bases. V lost 5 bases, J lost 4 bases, and 18 bases lay in between. The CDR3 length is 16 residues. From germline, CDR1 is MNHEY and CDR2 SVGEGT. CDR3 protein: CASSKDGGTAKNIQYF. Partial CDR3 DNA: TGTGCCAGCAGTAAGGATGGGGGGACTGCTAAAAACATT.

This clone has more than one count but fewer than ten. Read data end 3 residues before the CDR3 end; the end is taken from the germline J gene. V is TRBV6-2 or TRBV6-3 and J is TRBJ1-2; maybe TRBD1 (5 bases). Germline-derived CDR1 and CDR2 are MNHEY and SVGEGT. The length of the CDR3 is 14 residues. CDR3 amino acids: CASHKGRVRYDYTF. The sequenced CDR3 bases are TGTGCCAGCCACAAGGGCAGGGTCCGTTACGAC.

This clone has a count of ten or more. The CDR3 end falls 3 residues outside the read, so it is completed with the germline J gene. The J gene is TRBJ1-1, the V gene TRBV6-1; TRBD1 aligns across 8 bases. The CDR3 totals 14 residues. J lost 3 bases, V lost 3 bases, and 3 bases had no gene match. Germline V gene lookup returns CDR1 MNHNS and CDR2 SASEGT. Incomplete CDR3 DNA: TGTGCCAGCAGTGAGACAGGGGTGGACACTGAA. Protein: CASSETGVDTE. The full CDR3 sequence reads CASSETGVDTEAFF.

About this clone: The sequence runs out 3 residues before the end of the CDR3; the remainder is reconstructed from the germline J gene. This chain links TRBV20-1 with TRBJ2-3; the match to TRBD2 covers 7 bases. Germline values: CDR1 DFQATT, CDR2 SNEGSKA (reference sequence). CDR3 length: 16 residues. J gave up 2 bases and V 3 bases, and 11 bases lay outside the gene matches. The CDR3 protein is CSARGSSGRLTDTQYF. The sequenced CDR3 bases are TGCAGTGCTAGGGGATCTAGCGGAAGACTCACAGATACG.

This clone was detected ten times or more. Germline is not matched at one junction end, which may reflect a read error. Coverage ceases 3 residues before the CDR3 finishes, and the germline J gene fills in the end. The chain recombines TRBV7-7 with TRBJ2-5, with D possibly being TRBD2 (6 bases). Germline CDR1 and CDR2: SSHAT and FNYEAQ (reference sequence). The CDR3 sequence is 18 residues long. The CDR3 bases that were read are TGTGCTAGCAGCTTATCTCCGGCGGCTAGCGCCTTCCAAGAGACC. This encodes CASSLSPAASAFQET. Given in full, the CDR3 is CASSLSPAASAFQETQYF.

This clone was seen at least ten times. The read is 3 residues too short to cover the CDR3 end, so that end is filled in from the germline J gene. The gene calls are TRBV7-2 and TRBJ1-4; D is undetermined. This CDR3 has 14 amino acids. The V gene lost 2 bases and the J gene lost 8 bases, with 12 bases spanning the gap. Per the germline V gene, CDR1 is SGHTA and CDR2 is FQGNSA. Partial CDR3 DNA: TGTGCCAGCAGCTTATCGGGGTTGCGGGAAAAA. Protein product: CASSLSGLREK. The entire CDR3 reads CASSLSGLREKLFF.

Many counts were recorded for this clone. Read sequence stops 3 residues before the CDR3 end, and the germline J gene provides the missing end. The rearrangement links TRBV19 to TRBJ1-5; D might be TRBD1 (6 bases). Deletions cut 11 bases from V and 0 bases from J, with 17 bases between. CDR1 and CDR2 (germline): LNHDA, SQIVND (reference sequence). The CDR3 length is 15 residues. The CDR3 region is CAEPRDIFSNQPQHF. The CDR3 bases that were read are TGTGCCGAACCCCGGGACATCTTTAGCAATCAGCCC.

This clone was observed a few times. With the read ending 3 residues before the CDR3 end, the germline J gene is used to fill in that end. This chain uses TRBV19 with TRBJ2-3; perhaps TRBD1 as D (7 bases). CDR3 length: 17 amino acids. Germline loops: CDR1 LNHDA, CDR2 SQIVND (reference sequence). CDR3 DNA (partial): TGTGCCAGTAGTACTCGACCGCGGGACAGCCGGAATCAGCCG. Translated, it gives CASSTRPRDSRNQP. From start to end, the CDR3 is CASSTRPRDSRNQPQYF.

This clone was found many times. The CDR3 is cut off 3 residues early in the read; its end comes from the germline J gene. The V gene is TRBV18, the J gene TRBJ1-6; a possible D gene is TRBD1 (6 bases). Germline V gene data show CDR1 as KGHSH and CDR2 as LQKENI. The length of the CDR3 is 15 residues. Trimming left V 4 bases short and J 10 bases short, with 17 bases between. CDR3 DNA (partial): TGTGCCAGCTCACAAACAGGGAAGGCTCGCTCACCC. Protein: CASSQTGKARSP. The full CDR3 reads CASSQTGKARSPLHF. Drawing the rest from reference TRBV18 and TRBJ1-6, the complete variable domain is NAGVMQNPRHLVRRRGQEARLRCSPMKGHSHVYWYRQLPEEGLKFMVYLQKENIIDESGMPKERFSAEFPKEGPSILRIQQVVRGDSAAYFCASSQTGKARSPLHFGNGTRLTVT.

This clone was seen many times. The CDR3 is CASSRGSAASYEQYF. The CDR3 bases that were read are TGTGCCAGCAGCCGCGGTTCGGCAGCCTCCTACGAG. The chain recombines TRBV7-9 with TRBJ2-7; no firm D call. The DNA ends 3 residues before the CDR3 does, and the rest of the CDR3 is filled in from the germline J gene. Looked up from germline, CDR1 is SEHNR and CDR2 is FQNEAQ (reference sequence). Trimming pared 5 bases from V and 0 bases from J, leaving 14 bases between. The CDR3 is 15 amino acids.

This clone showed up many times. The missing CDR3 end, 3 residues past where the read stops, is filled in from the germline J gene. The chain joins TRBV5-1 to TRBJ2-2; 8 bases are a match to TRBD2. Looked up from germline, CDR1 is SGHRS and CDR2 is YFSETQ. With 0 bases clipped from V and 6 bases from J, the junction kept 4 bases outside the gene matches. The CDR3 is 15 residues long. The covered CDR3 bases are TGCGCCAGCAGCTTGGGGACTAGCAGGGCCGGGGAG. Translated, it gives CASSLGTSRAGE. The complete CDR3 sequence is CASSLGTSRAGELFF.

Ten or more counts support this clone. The CDR3 extends 3 residues past the end of the read, so its final part is completed from the germline J gene. The chain uses TRBV7-2 and TRBJ2-2; D unresolved. Between the trimmed V and J ends, which lost 5 bases and 6 bases, there was a span of 10 bases. The CDR3 extends over 13 amino acids. CDR1 and CDR2 (germline): SGHTA, FQGNSA. The CDR3 protein is CASSQRFPGELFF. The CDR3 bases that were read are TGTGCCAGCAGCCAACGGTTTCCCGGGGAG. The whole variable domain, remainder taken from reference TRBV7-2 and TRBJ2-2, is GAGVSQSPSNKVTEKGKDVELRCDPISGHTALYWYRQSLGQGLEFLIYFQGNSAPDKSGLPSDRFSAERTGGSVSTLTIQRTQQEDSAVYLCASSQRFPGELFFGEGSRLTVL.

This clone was seen repeatedly, ten times or more. Read sequence stops 3 residues before the CDR3 end, and the germline J gene provides the missing end. This rearrangement joins TRBV7-9 to TRBJ1-1; the D gene is possibly TRBD1 (5 bases). Germline CDR1 reads SEHNR; CDR2 reads FQNEAQ (reference sequence). V was shortened by 5 bases and J by 1 base, with 14 bases between the two germline ends. The CDR3 runs to 15 residues. The part of the CDR3 DNA that was read is TGTGCCAGCAGCAATACCGGGACTGGGAACACTGAA. Residues: CASSNTGTGNTE. The CDR3 in its entirety is CASSNTGTGNTEAFF.

This clone was found many times. From the germline J gene comes the end of the CDR3, since the read stops 3 residues before it. The chain uses TRBV30 and TRBJ2-3, with 8 nucleotides matching TRBD1. The CDR3 extends over 14 amino acids. V shed 3 bases, J shed 1 base, and the junction held 3 bases outside the gene matches. The germline V gene has CDR1 GTSNPN and CDR2 SVGIG (reference sequence). The covered CDR3 bases are TGTGCCTGGAGCCCAGGGGGCGGCACAGATACG. Amino acids: CAWSPGGGTDT. The CDR3, in full, reads CAWSPGGGTDTQYF. Based on the CDR3 plus reference TRBV30 and TRBJ2-3, the full variable domain is SQTIHQWPATLVQPVGSPLSLECTVEGTSNPNLYWYRQAAGRGLQLLFYSVGIGQISSEVPQNLSASRPQDRQFILSSKKLLLSDSGFYLCAWSPGGGTDTQYFGPGTRLTVL.

This clone showed up many times. The sequenced fragment ends 3 residues before the CDR3 boundary, so the rest is inferred from the germline J gene. J is TRBJ1-1 and V is TRBV5-1; maybe TRBD1 (6 bases). Germline V gene lookup returns CDR1 SGHRS and CDR2 YFSETQ. There are 18 residues in the CDR3. Deletions cut 3 bases from V and 1 base from J, with 22 bases between. The CDR3 sequence is CASSSQGRGTRTNTEAFF. Partial CDR3 DNA: TGCGCCAGCAGCTCTCAGGGAAGGGGGACTAGGACGAACACTGAA.

This clone was seen more than once but under ten times. A much larger clone differs from this one at a single base, so this may be a read error. The read stops 3 residues short of the end of the CDR3; the missing end is completed from the germline J gene. The chain has TRBV20-1 and TRBJ2-5; 8 bases line up with TRBD1. Germline lookup yields CDR1 DFQATT and CDR2 SNEGSKA (reference sequence). The CDR3 has 14 residues. The CDR3 protein is CSAVQGARTDTQYF. CDR3 bases read: TGCAGTGCTGTGCAGGGGGCGCGAACAGATACC.

This clone was counted at least ten times. The CDR3 goes on 3 residues after the read ends, and that part is filled in from the germline J gene. The rearrangement uses TRBV6-2 or TRBV6-3 and TRBJ2-2; D is uncertain. CDR1 is MNHEY, CDR2 SVGEGT, per germline. This CDR3 contains 14 residues. V lost 6 bases and J lost 3, with 11 bases in between. CDR3 region: CASRPILDTGELFF. The part of the CDR3 DNA that was read is TGTGCCAGCAGACCAATCCTAGACACCGGGGAG.

This clone has ten or more counts. With the read ending 3 residues before the CDR3 end, the germline J gene is used to fill in that end. V and J are TRBV7-2 and TRBJ1-2; 7 nucleotides agree with TRBD1. Looked up from germline, CDR1 is SGHTA and CDR2 is FQGNSA. This CDR3 region has 12 residues. The CDR3 sequence: CASKSTGSGYTF. The DNA read from the CDR3 is TGTGCCAGCAAATCGACAGGGTCGGGC. The full variable domain, completed using reference TRBV7-2 and TRBJ1-2, is GAGVSQSPSNKVTEKGKDVELRCDPISGHTALYWYRQSLGQGLEFLIYFQGNSAPDKSGLPSDRFSAERTGGSVSTLTIQRTQQEDSAVYLCASKSTGSGYTFGSGTRLTVV.

This clone was recorded many times. The observed sequence ends 3 residues before the CDR3 terminus, with the missing tail filled in from the germline J gene. This CDR3 is also generated by other DNA sequences in the sample. The chain has TRBV5-1 and TRBJ1-2, with 9 positions matching TRBD1. From germline, CDR1 is SGHRS and CDR2 YFSETQ. This CDR3 comprises 14 residues. Partial CDR3 DNA: TGCGCCAGCAGCGCGACCGGGACAGGGAACGGC. Amino acid sequence: CASSATGTGNG. The CDR3 as a whole reads CASSATGTGNGYTF.

This clone has more than one count but fewer than ten. The observed sequence ends 3 residues before the CDR3 terminus, with the missing tail filled in from the germline J gene. This chain connects TRBV20-1 to TRBJ2-3; 8 nucleotides match TRBD1. Germline-derived CDR1 and CDR2 are DFQATT and SNEGSKA (reference sequence). The CDR3 spans 17 residues. The CDR3 DNA, read in part, is TGCAGTGCTAGAGCTGGGGCAGGGGGCGTTAGCAATCAGCCG. Protein sequence: CSARAGAGGVSNQP. The entire CDR3 reads CSARAGAGGVSNQPQYF.

Ten or more counts support this clone. The read is 3 residues too short to cover the CDR3 end, so that end is filled in from the germline J gene. The chain joins TRBV20-1 to TRBJ2-7; TRBD2 matches 7 bases. Trimming cost V 6 bases and J 6 bases; bases outside gene matches: 14. The CDR3 is made up of 14 amino acids. From germline, CDR1 is DFQATT and CDR2 SNEGSKA (reference sequence). The CDR3 DNA, read in part, is TGCAGTGCCACTCCAAGCGGGGATAAGGGCGAG. Translated: CSATPSGDKGE. The entire CDR3 protein is CSATPSGDKGEQYF.

There are a few counts of this clone. A clone one base away is much larger, so this may be a read error. The CDR3 end is not reached by the read, which stops 3 residues before it; the germline J gene fills it in. The rearrangement uses TRBV19 and TRBJ2-7; possible D gene TRBD1, 7 bases. CDR1 is LNHDA, CDR2 SQIVND, per germline (reference sequence). This CDR3 is built from 14 residues. The sequenced CDR3 bases are TGTGCCAGTAGTGCGGGACAGACCTCCTGCGAG. Translating gives CASSAGQTSCE. The CDR3 in its entirety is CASSAGQTSCEQYF.

This clone has ten or more counts. The CDR3 is cut off 3 residues early in the read; its end comes from the germline J gene. This chain connects TRBV4-1 to TRBJ1-2; D remains ambiguous. This CDR3 region has 15 residues. Trimming left V 0 bases short and J 0 bases short, with 8 bases between. Germline CDR1 and CDR2: MGHRA and YSYEKL. CDR3 DNA (partial): TGCGCCAGCAGCCAAGATAGCCCCTCTAACTATGGC. Its protein product is CASSQDSPSNYG. The full CDR3 is CASSQDSPSNYGYTF.

Here the CDR3 reads CASTSENDRVRNGQYF. CDR3 DNA, as far as it was read: TGTGCCAGCACCTCCGAAAACGACAGGGTCAGAAATGGT. The chain uses TRBV6-2 or TRBV6-3 and TRBJ2-4; 7 positions agree with TRBD1. Coverage ceases 3 residues before the CDR3 finishes, and the germline J gene fills in the end. The CDR3 extends over 16 amino acids. CDR1 is MNHEY, CDR2 SVGEGT, per germline.

This clone was detected ten times or more. The CDR3 end falls 3 residues outside the read, so it is completed with the germline J gene. V and J are TRBV19 and TRBJ1-1; D is unclear. The CDR3 sequence is 15 residues long. Trimming cost V 3 bases and J 0 bases, with 11 bases left between them. Germline values: CDR1 LNHDA, CDR2 SQIVND (reference sequence). The CDR3 DNA, read in part, is TGTGCCAGTAGTATGAATGAACTAATGAACACTGAA. It translates to CASSMNELMNTE. The full-length CDR3 reads as CASSMNELMNTEAFF. The full variable domain, in which reference TRBV19 and TRBJ1-1 provide the parts outside the CDR3, is DGGITQSPKYLFRKEGQNVTLSCEQNLNHDAMYWYRQDPGQGLRLIYYSQIVNDFQKGDIAEGYSVSREKKESFPLTVTSAQKNPTAFYLCASSMNELMNTEAFFGQGTRLTVV.

This clone was seen repeatedly, ten times or more. The CDR3 goes on 3 residues after the read ends, and that part is filled in from the germline J gene. This chain joins TRBV7-2 and TRBJ1-5; maybe TRBD1 (5 bases). The germline V gene has CDR1 SGHTA and CDR2 FQGNSA. The V gene lost 5 bases and the J gene lost 4 bases, with 9 bases spanning the gap. The length of the CDR3 is 13 residues. CDR3 amino acids: CASSVTANQPQHF. CDR3 DNA (partial): TGTGCCAGCAGCGTGACAGCGAATCAGCCC. The full variable domain, its missing parts supplied by reference TRBV7-2 and TRBJ1-5, is GAGVSQSPSNKVTEKGKDVELRCDPISGHTALYWYRQSLGQGLEFLIYFQGNSAPDKSGLPSDRFSAERTGGSVSTLTIQRTQQEDSAVYLCASSVTANQPQHFGDGTRLSIL.

This clone has a count of ten or more. The read terminates 3 residues before the CDR3 end, so the remaining end is supplied by the germline J gene. This chain uses TRBV6-1 with TRBJ2-6; tentative D call: TRBD1 (6 bases). This CDR3 has 15 amino acids. With 3 bases removed from V and 0 bases from J, the gap between germline ends came to 6 bases. Germline CDR1 MNHNS, CDR2 SASEGT. Partial CDR3 DNA: TGTGCCAGCAGTGAGGACAGCTCTGGGGCCAACGTC. Amino acid sequence: CASSEDSSGANV. The whole CDR3 sequence is CASSEDSSGANVLTF.

This clone was observed many times. The CDR3 end is not reached by the read, which stops 3 residues before it; the germline J gene fills it in. The chain recombines TRBV20-1 with TRBJ1-6, with 7 bases aligning to TRBD1. This CDR3 contains 15 residues. V trimming: 6 bases; J trimming: 0 bases; junction bases outside the gene matches: 5. Germline V lookup: CDR1 DFQATT, CDR2 SNEGSKA (reference sequence). The CDR3 bases that were read are TGCAGTGCCCCGGGACAGAGCTCCTATAATTCACCC. Protein: CSAPGQSSYNSP. The whole CDR3 protein is CSAPGQSSYNSPLHF.

This clone occurred many times. The read ends 3 residues shy of where the CDR3 ends; the end is completed using the germline J gene. This chain links TRBV11-3 with TRBJ2-3, with TRBD2 matching 7 bases. J was trimmed by 6 bases and V by 1 base; bases with no gene match: 4. The CDR3 loop spans 14 amino acids. Germline values: CDR1 SGHNT, CDR2 YENEEA. Incomplete CDR3 DNA: TGTGCCAGCAGCTTAGTGCGGGAGTCGGATACG. This translates into CASSLVRESDT. The complete CDR3 sequence is CASSLVRESDTQYF.

In this sample, this clone turned up many times. The sequenced fragment ends 3 residues before the CDR3 boundary, so the rest is inferred from the germline J gene. The gene calls are TRBV5-1 and TRBJ2-5; D not certain. From germline, CDR1 is SGHRS and CDR2 YFSETQ. V was pared by 0 bases and J by 1 base, with 10 bases between. The CDR3 extends over 15 amino acids. CDR3 bases read: TGCGCCAGCAGCTTGGCCGACATACCCCAAGAGACC. Its translation: CASSLADIPQET. The full CDR3 is CASSLADIPQETQYF.

Ten or more counts support this clone. The sequence runs out 3 residues before the end of the CDR3; the remainder is reconstructed from the germline J gene. The chain employs TRBV20-1 and TRBJ1-6; a weak D match, TRBD1 (6 bases). Trimming removed 3 bases at V and 6 bases at J, with 15 bases between. The CDR3 extends over 15 amino acids. Germline-derived CDR1 and CDR2 are DFQATT and SNEGSKA (reference sequence). This CDR3 reads CSARTQGNGNSPLHF. CDR3 bases read: TGCAGTGCTAGGACACAGGGTAATGGTAATTCACCC.